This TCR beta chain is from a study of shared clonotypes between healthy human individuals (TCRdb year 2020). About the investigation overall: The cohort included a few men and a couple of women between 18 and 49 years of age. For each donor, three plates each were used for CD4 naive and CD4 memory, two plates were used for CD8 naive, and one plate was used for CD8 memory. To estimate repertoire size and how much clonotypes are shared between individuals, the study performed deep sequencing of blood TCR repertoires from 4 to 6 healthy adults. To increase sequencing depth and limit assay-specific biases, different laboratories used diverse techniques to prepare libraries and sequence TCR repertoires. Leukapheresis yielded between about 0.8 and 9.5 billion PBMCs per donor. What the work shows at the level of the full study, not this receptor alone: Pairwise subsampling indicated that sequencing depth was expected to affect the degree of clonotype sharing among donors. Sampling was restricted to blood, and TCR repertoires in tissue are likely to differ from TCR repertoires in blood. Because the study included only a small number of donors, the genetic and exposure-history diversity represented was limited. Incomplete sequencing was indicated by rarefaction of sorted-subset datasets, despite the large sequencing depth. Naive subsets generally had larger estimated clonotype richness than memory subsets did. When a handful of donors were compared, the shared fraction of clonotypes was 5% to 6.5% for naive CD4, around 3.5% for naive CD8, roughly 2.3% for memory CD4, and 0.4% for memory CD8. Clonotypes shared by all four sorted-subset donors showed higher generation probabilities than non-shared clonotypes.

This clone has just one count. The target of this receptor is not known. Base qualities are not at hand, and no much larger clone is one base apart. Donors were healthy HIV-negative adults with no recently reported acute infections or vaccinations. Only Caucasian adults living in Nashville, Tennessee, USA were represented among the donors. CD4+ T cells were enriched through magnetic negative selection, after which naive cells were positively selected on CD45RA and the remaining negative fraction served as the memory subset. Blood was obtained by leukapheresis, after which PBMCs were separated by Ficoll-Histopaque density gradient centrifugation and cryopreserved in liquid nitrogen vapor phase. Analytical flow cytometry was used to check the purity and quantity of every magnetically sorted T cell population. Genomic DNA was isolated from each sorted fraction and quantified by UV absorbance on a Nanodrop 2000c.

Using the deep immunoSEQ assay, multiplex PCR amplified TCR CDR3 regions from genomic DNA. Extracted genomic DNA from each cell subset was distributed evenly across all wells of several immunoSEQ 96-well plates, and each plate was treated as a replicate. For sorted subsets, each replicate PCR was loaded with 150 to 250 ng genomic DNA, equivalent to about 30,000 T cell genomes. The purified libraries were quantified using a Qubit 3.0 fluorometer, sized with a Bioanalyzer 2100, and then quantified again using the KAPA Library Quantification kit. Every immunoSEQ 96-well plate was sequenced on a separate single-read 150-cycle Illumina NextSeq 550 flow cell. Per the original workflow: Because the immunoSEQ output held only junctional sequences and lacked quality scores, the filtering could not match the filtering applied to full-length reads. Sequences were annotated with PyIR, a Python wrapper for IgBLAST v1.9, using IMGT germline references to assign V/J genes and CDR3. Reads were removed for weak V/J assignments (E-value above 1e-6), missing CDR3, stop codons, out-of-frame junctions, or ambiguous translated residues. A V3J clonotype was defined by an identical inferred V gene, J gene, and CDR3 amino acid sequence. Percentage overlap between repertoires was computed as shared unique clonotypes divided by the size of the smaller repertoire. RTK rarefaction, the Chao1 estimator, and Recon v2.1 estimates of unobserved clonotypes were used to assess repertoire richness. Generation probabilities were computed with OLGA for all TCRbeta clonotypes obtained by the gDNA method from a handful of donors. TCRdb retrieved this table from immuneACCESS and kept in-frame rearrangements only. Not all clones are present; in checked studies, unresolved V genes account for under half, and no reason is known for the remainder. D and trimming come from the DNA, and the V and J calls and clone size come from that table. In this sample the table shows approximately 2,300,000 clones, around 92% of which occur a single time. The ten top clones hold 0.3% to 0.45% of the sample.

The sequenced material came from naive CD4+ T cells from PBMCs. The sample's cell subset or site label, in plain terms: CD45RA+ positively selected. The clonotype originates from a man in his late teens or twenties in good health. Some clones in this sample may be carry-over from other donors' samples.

The CDR3 sequence is CAIKSKSGTSGKISYEQYF. Read as DNA, the sequence is TGTGCCATCAAATCCAAATCCGGGACTAGCGGGAAGATCTCCTACGAGCAGTACTTC. The receptor chain draws on TRBV14 and TRBJ2-7; 13 bases in the junction line up with TRBD2. From its cysteine to its phenylalanine, the CDR3 spans 19 amino acids. Only the CDR3 portion is preserved as DNA: 57 bases, with reading frame beginning at the first base. Unmatched junction bases come to 18, with V trimmed by 10 bases and J by 0 bases. Reading the germline V gene gives CDR1 SGHDN and CDR2 FVKESK.